This T cell receptor beta chain was recovered during a study of blood T cell repertoires in COVID-19. Study as a whole: Samples representing acute and convalescent COVID-19 were sourced from the United States, Italy and Spain. Sample material is recorded as cDNA or gDNA derived from T cells, B-cell-depleted T cells, or PBMCs.

In the authors' workflow: The assay estimated nucleated cells by amplifying reference gene primers. Here immunoSEQ multiplex PCR was the method, and the copy in TCRdb shows in-frame clones only, minus some. The DNA was the basis for D and trimming; V, J and clone size are from that table. The sample has over 100,000 clones, over 75% seen once. Germline V gene lookup returns CDR1 SGHNT and CDR2 YYREEE (reference sequence). Trimming shortened V by 2 bases and J by 0 bases, and 6 bases separated the two germline ends. The CDR3 extends over 13 amino acids. Sequences were obtained from peripheral blood. The clonotype was recovered from a man aged 80 or over with acute or convalescent COVID-19. This sequence joins TRBV5-4 and TRBJ2-7; no reliable D call. The CDR3 nucleotides are TGTGCCAGCAGCTTCCCCCACTCCTACGAGCAGTACTTC. Residues: CASSFPHSYEQYF.